This TCR beta chain was found in a study of control samples from healthy donors and cancer patients. The CDR3 is 17 residues long. V lost 1 base and J 2 bases, leaving 17 bases between the germline ends. The germline V gene has CDR1 SEHNR and CDR2 FQNEAQ (reference sequence). This table comes from immunoSEQ multiplex PCR, and its TCRdb copy is limited to in-frame clones, with some not included. In the table there are around 95,000 clones, about 90% of which are singletons. The sequencing sample was made of blood. The chain has TRBV7-9 and TRBJ2-5; no firm D call. This receptor was obtained from a woman aged 50 to 60 in good health. The CDR3 DNA reads TGTGCCAGCAGCTTAGATTTTGTTCAGTCGCCTCAAGAGACCCAGTACTTC. Translation: CASSLDFVQSPQETQYF.